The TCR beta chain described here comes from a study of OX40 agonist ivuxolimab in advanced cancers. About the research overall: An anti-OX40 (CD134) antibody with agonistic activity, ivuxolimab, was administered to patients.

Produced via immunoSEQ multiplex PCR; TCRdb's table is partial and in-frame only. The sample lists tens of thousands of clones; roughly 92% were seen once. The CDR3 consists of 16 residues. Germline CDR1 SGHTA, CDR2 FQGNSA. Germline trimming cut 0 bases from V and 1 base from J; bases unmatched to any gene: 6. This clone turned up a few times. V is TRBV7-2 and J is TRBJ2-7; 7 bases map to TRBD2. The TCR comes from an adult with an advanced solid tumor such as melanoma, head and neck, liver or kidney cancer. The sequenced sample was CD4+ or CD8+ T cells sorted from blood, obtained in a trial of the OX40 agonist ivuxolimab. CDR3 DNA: TGTGCCAGCAGCTTAGCGGGGGGGGAACGTTCCTACGAGCAGTACTTC. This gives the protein CASSLAGGERSYEQYF. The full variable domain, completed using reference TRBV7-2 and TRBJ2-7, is GAGVSQSPSNKVTEKGKDVELRCDPISGHTALYWYRQSLGQGLEFLIYFQGNSAPDKSGLPSDRFSAERTGGSVSTLTIQRTQQEDSAVYLCASSLAGGERSYEQYFGPGTRLTVT.